This TCR beta chain was sequenced for a study of shared clonotypes between healthy human individuals. General study findings and limits: The authors sampled blood alone, and tissue repertoires likely differ. The four-donor shared clonotypes exceeded non-shared clonotypes in generation probability, with non-shared ones scoring lower.

This table comes from immunoSEQ multiplex PCR, and its TCRdb copy is limited to in-frame clones, with some not included. Of over a million clones in the sample, about 76% were seen once. Donors comprised only Caucasian adults living in Nashville, Tennessee. Germline V CDR1 and CDR2: LNHNV, YYDKDF (reference sequence). There are 15 residues in the CDR3. The V gene end was trimmed by 4 bases and the J gene end by 4 bases; junction bases not matched to a gene: 3. Points on this clone: The antigen remains undetermined.

Source material: memory CD4+ T cells sorted from blood. As to subset: CD45RA-negative fraction. The chain employs TRBV15 and TRBJ2-3; 12 bases line up with TRBD2. The sequence came from a man younger than 30 in good health. In nucleotides, the CDR3 is TGTGCCACCAGCATGACTAGCGGGAGCCCAGATACGCAGTATTTT. Amino acid sequence: CATSMTSGSPDTQYF.